This TCR beta chain was retrieved from a study of blood T cell repertoires in COVID-19. Across the study: Some COVID-19 samples were acute and others convalescent; all came from the United States, Italy and Spain. PBMCs, B-cell-depleted T cells, or T cells were the source of the cDNA or gDNA that made up the material.

As processed by the authors: Estimation of nucleated cell counts relied on the amplification of reference gene primers. Data came from immunoSEQ multiplex PCR; TCRdb stores just in-frame clones and leaves some out. V and J calls and clone size follow that table, whereas D and trimming were derived from the DNA. The data hold 250,000 to 350,000 clones, with 70% to 90% observed a single time. The V end was cut by 0 bases, the J end by 5 bases, with 16 bases between. This CDR3 contains 16 residues. Germline V CDR1 and CDR2: SGHVS, FNYEAQ. This clonotype was sampled from a woman aged 25-40 years who had recovered from COVID-19. Sequenced: peripheral blood. The chain joins TRBV7-6 to TRBJ1-2; a possible D gene is TRBD1 (6 bases). CDR3 in amino acids: CASSLAGARLSYGYTF. The CDR3 DNA follows: TGTGCCAGCAGCTTAGCGGGGGCGAGGCTCTCGTATGGCTACACCTTC.